These 27 T cell receptor beta chains share one sample of origin, sequenced in a study of CD8 T cell repertoires and HIV-1 epitope variants. The repertoire was sequenced with immunoSEQ multiplex PCR; TCRdb's copy has only in-frame clones and lacks some. Here the sample spans 4,500 to 7,000 clones, less than 70% being singletons. These TCRs are of unknown antigen specificity. Sequenced material: cultured CD8+ T cells derived from PBMCs. Source of these receptors: a male donor with HIV.

V and J are TRBV28 and TRBJ2-1; D ambiguous. CDR1 is MDHEN and CDR2 is SYDVKM in the germline V gene. This CDR3 spans 13 amino acids. V dropped 4 bases and J dropped 5 bases, with 9 bases sitting between them. The CDR3 DNA sequence: TGTGCCAGCAGTTACCGGGCGGACAATGAGCAGTTCTTC. Residues: CASSYRADNEQFF.

The rearrangement joins TRBV19 to TRBJ1-2; D gene uncertain. Trimming cost V 3 bases and J 4 bases, with 21 bases left between them. This CDR3 spans 17 amino acids. Germline V gene data show CDR1 as LNHDA and CDR2 as SQIVND (reference sequence). The CDR3 nucleotides read TGTGCCAGTAGTATGTCGTTCCGGAGGGAATCAGCCTATGGCTACACCTTC. Translated, it gives CASSMSFRRESAYGYTF.

This chain links TRBV4-2 with TRBJ2-7; TRBD1 aligns across 10 bases. This CDR3 has 18 residues. After removal of 0 bases from V and 0 bases from J, the junction contained 8 bases not matched to a gene. Germline values: CDR1 LGHNA, CDR2 YNFKEQ. CDR3 bases: TGTGCCAGCAGCCAAGAACTCCTGGGACAGGGGAGCTCCTACGAGCAGTACTTC. Amino acid sequence: CASSQELLGQGSSYEQYF.

This chain connects TRBV7-6 to TRBJ2-5, with a weak D call TRBD2 (6 bases). The DNA matches TRBJ2-7 better at its end, which makes the J call doubtful. CDR3 length equals 19 residues. Germline assignment: CDR1 SGHVS and CDR2 FNYEAQ. In DNA form, the CDR3 reads TGTGCCAGCAGCTTAGGAGGGTTGGGGTCCAGCGGGCCGGCCTACGAGCAGTACTTC. Protein: CASSLGGLGSSGPAYEQYF.

This sequence joins TRBV4-3 and TRBJ2-3; TRBD1 matches at 11 bases. The CDR3 consists of 17 residues. Unmatched junction bases numbered 8, after V lost 4 bases and J lost 2 bases. CDR1 is LGHNA, CDR2 YSLEER, per germline. The CDR3 coding sequence is TGCGCCAGCAGCCCCGAGGTGGGACAGGGGGTCACAGATACGCAGTATTTT. Translating gives CASSPEVGQGVTDTQYF.

The rearrangement links TRBV28 to TRBJ2-7, with D uncertain. Germline lookup yields CDR1 MDHEN and CDR2 SYDVKM. V lost 2 bases, J lost 5 bases, and 7 bases lay in between. CDR3 length equals 12 residues. Here the CDR3 DNA reads TGTGCCAGCAGTTTAAGCTGGAACGAGCAGTACTTC. Translated: CASSLSWNEQYF.

The chain employs TRBV9 and TRBJ2-2; TRBD2 matches 8 bases. V gave up 4 bases and J gave up 6 bases; unmatched junction bases: 2. In germline, CDR1 is SGDLS, CDR2 YYNGEE. The CDR3 length is 13 residues. The CDR3 spells CASSRGGPGELFF. Here the CDR3 DNA reads TGTGCCAGCAGCCGGGGGGGGCCCGGGGAGCTGTTTTTT. Together with reference TRBV9 and TRBJ2-2, the CDR3 gives the full variable domain: DSGVTQTPKHLITATGQRVTLRCSPRSGDLSVYWYQQSLDQGLQFLIQYYNGEERAKGNILERFSAQQFPDLHSELNLSSLELGDSALYFCASSRGGPGELFFGEGSRLTVL.

The chain links TRBV27 to TRBJ1-1, with D tentatively TRBD1 (5 bases). The CDR3 is made up of 14 amino acids. Germline CDR1 MNHEY, CDR2 SMNVEV (reference sequence). V shed 0 bases and J shed 1 base, with 6 bases lying between them. Here the CDR3 DNA reads TGTGCCAGCAGTTTATCTCAGGGGAACACTGAAGCTTTCTTT. Translating gives CASSLSQGNTEAFF.

The CDR3 here is CASKANPTSGRSEQYF. The CDR3 DNA reads as TGTGCCAGCAAAGCAAATCCTACTAGCGGGAGAAGCGAGCAGTACTTC. The chain couples TRBV21-1 to TRBJ2-7; the D call in the table, TRBD2, was not verified against the DNA. TRBV21-1 is recorded as a pseudogene. This CDR3 has 16 residues.

The genes are TRBV29-1 and TRBJ2-6, with D unclear. The CDR3 contains 14 residues. The V gene lost 7 bases and the J gene lost 1 base, with 11 bases spanning the gap. The V gene's germline CDR1 is SQVTM and CDR2 ANQGSEA. The CDR3 coding sequence is TGCAGCGCGACATTAGGGTCTGGGGCCAACGTCCTGACTTTC. Residues: CSATLGSGANVLTF. Using reference TRBV29-1 and TRBJ2-6 for the parts outside the CDR3, the full variable domain is SAVISQKPSRDICQRGTSLTIQCQVDSQVTMMFWYRQQPGQSLTLIATANQGSEATYESGFVIDKFPISRPNLTFSTLTVSNMSPEDSSIYLCSATLGSGANVLTFGAGSRLTVL.

This clone occurred a few times. The chain combines TRBV25-1 with TRBJ1-1; 7 bases match TRBD1. Germline-derived CDR1 and CDR2 are MGHDK and SYGVNS. The length of the CDR3 is 12 residues. CDR3 bases: TGTGCTACAGGGGCGGGTGGCACTGAAGCTTTCTTT. It codes for CATGAGGTEAFF.

This chain joins TRBV7-8 and TRBJ2-3; 8 nucleotides match TRBD2. The ends lost 5 bases at V and 2 bases at J; junction bases unmatched: 6. CDR1 SGHVS and CDR2 FQNEAQ come from the germline V gene. The CDR3 spans 15 residues. In DNA form, the CDR3 reads TGTGCCAGCAGCCCCACTAGCGGAATCACAGATACGCAGTATTTT. This sequence encodes CASSPTSGITDTQYF.

This clone was seen a few times. The V gene is TRBV10-3, the J gene TRBJ2-7; 9 bases match TRBD1. V was pared by 4 bases and J by 4 bases, with 8 bases of the junction left unmatched. Germline-derived CDR1 and CDR2 are ENHRY and SYGVKD. The CDR3 covers 15 residues. CDR3 in DNA: TGTGCCATCAGTGCGGGGGGACAGGGCCCGTACGAGCAGTACTTC. This sequence encodes CAISAGGQGPYEQYF.

The chain employs TRBV5-1 and TRBJ1-1, with D possibly TRBD1 on 6 matching bases. CDR3 length equals 16 residues. The germline V and J ends were trimmed by 3 bases and 1 base, with 16 bases remaining between them. Germline V CDR1 and CDR2: SGHRS, YFSETQ. Written as DNA, the CDR3 is TGCGCCAGCAGCTCCACCTTGGGGGCGAGGAACACTGAAGCTTTCTTT. Its protein is CASSSTLGARNTEAFF.

The chain uses TRBV28 and TRBJ1-1; D is undetermined. Between the trimmed V and J ends, which lost 1 base and 2 bases, there was a span of 11 bases. The germline gives CDR1 MDHEN, CDR2 SYDVKM. The CDR3 is 15 amino acids. This CDR3 reads CASSLLSGTNTEAFF. CDR3 bases: TGTGCCAGCAGTTTATTGTCAGGAACTAACACTGAAGCTTTCTTT.

This chain connects TRBV11-1 to TRBJ2-5, with TRBD1 matching over 8 bases. Germline V CDR1 and CDR2: SGHAT, FQDESV (reference sequence). The CDR3 length is 13 residues. Unmatched junction bases numbered 1, after V lost 5 bases and J lost 2 bases. The CDR3 loop reads CASSRDRQETQYF. CDR3 bases: TGTGCCAGCAGCAGGGACAGGCAAGAGACCCAGTACTTC.

The chain joins TRBV7-9 to TRBJ2-1; tentative D call: TRBD1 (5 bases). Germline values: CDR1 SEHNR, CDR2 FQNEAQ (reference sequence). The CDR3 spans 13 residues. Between the trimmed V and J ends, which lost 2 bases and 5 bases, there was a span of 7 bases. Here the CDR3 reads CASSLSGNNEQFF. As DNA, the CDR3 is TGTGCCAGCAGCTTATCAGGGAACAATGAGCAGTTCTTC.

The J gene is TRBJ1-5, the V gene TRBV28; no reliable D call. This CDR3 contains 14 residues. V was clipped by 3 bases and J by 4 bases, with 10 bases between them. Per the germline V gene, CDR1 is MDHEN and CDR2 is SYDVKM. This CDR3 reads CASSFGDWNQPQHF. CDR3 coding DNA: TGTGCCAGCAGTTTTGGGGATTGGAATCAGCCCCAGCATTTT.

The CDR3 nucleotides are TGTGCCAGCAGTTTACACGATCGGGATGGCTACACCTTC. Translation: CASSLHDRDGYTF. V and J are TRBV6-5 and TRBJ1-2, with D unclear. The germline CDR1 and CDR2 sequences are MNHEY and SVGAGI. CDR3 length equals 13 residues. Trimming removed 4 bases from V and 6 bases from J, with 12 bases in between.

The gene calls are TRBV4-3 and TRBJ2-1; 11 bases line up with TRBD2. Germline V gene lookup returns CDR1 LGHNA and CDR2 YSLEER. The CDR3 consists of 17 residues. V lost 1 base, J lost 5 bases, and 7 bases stayed unmatched. This CDR3 reads CASSQAASGGIDNEQFF. The CDR3 DNA reads as TGCGCCAGCAGCCAAGCGGCTAGCGGGGGGATCGACAATGAGCAGTTCTTC.

This clone ranks as large. The chain uses TRBV27 and TRBJ2-7; D tentatively fits TRBD1 or TRBD2 (5 bases each). V was trimmed by 0 bases and J by 0 bases, leaving 12 bases between them. Per germline, CDR1 MNHEY and CDR2 SMNVEV (reference sequence). CDR3 size: 16 residues. CDR3 DNA sequence: TGTGCCAGCAGTTTATCGGTTGGGACGTACTCCTACGAGCAGTACTTC. It yields the protein CASSLSVGTYSYEQYF.

The V call is TRBV10-3, the J call TRBJ1-1, with TRBD1 matching 8 bases. V trimming: 2 bases; J trimming: 8 bases; junction bases outside the gene matches: 1. The CDR3 has 12 residues. The germline gives CDR1 ENHRY, CDR2 SYGVKD. The CDR3 nucleotides read TGTGCCATCAGTGAGAGGACAGGGGAAGCTTTCTTT. This sequence encodes CAISERTGEAFF.

This clone showed up just once. V and J are TRBV2 and TRBJ1-1; 9 bases fit TRBD1. V lost 2 bases to trimming and J lost 4 bases; unmatched junction nucleotides: 5. This CDR3 is built from 15 residues. Germline lookup yields CDR1 SNHLY and CDR2 FYNNEI. In DNA, the CDR3 is TGTGCCAGCAGTGAACCAGACAGGGGGGGCACTGAAGCTTTCTTT. Translation: CASSEPDRGGTEAFF.

The chain uses TRBV5-5 and TRBJ2-5; a weak D match, TRBD2 (5 bases). The CDR3 spans 15 residues. CDR1 and CDR2 from the germline V gene are SGHKS and YYEKEE (reference sequence). V lost 3 bases to trimming and J lost 2 bases, with 14 bases between them. The CDR3 DNA is TGTGCCAGCAGCTCCGCCGGGATAGATCAAGAGACCCAGTACTTC. Protein sequence: CASSSAGIDQETQYF.

This clone is deemed medium-sized. The rearrangement joins TRBV7-8 to TRBJ2-7; perhaps TRBD2 as D (6 bases). Germline V gene data show CDR1 as SGHVS and CDR2 as FQNEAQ. The V end lost 5 bases, the J end lost 3 bases, and 14 bases lay between the germline ends. The CDR3 spans 14 residues. DNA of the CDR3: TGTGCCAGCAGCCCAAGGGCGGGGCACTACGAGCAGTACTTC. Translation gives CASSPRAGHYEQYF.

This chain uses TRBV11-2 with TRBJ1-2; a weak D match, TRBD1 (6 bases). CDR1 SGHAT and CDR2 FQNNGV come from the germline V gene. V lost 2 bases, J lost 6 bases, and 16 bases lay in between. The CDR3 is 15 amino acids. This CDR3 is CASSLQGNFENGYTF. CDR3 DNA sequence: TGTGCCAGCAGCTTACAGGGGAATTTTGAAAATGGCTACACCTTC.

This chain connects TRBV30 to TRBJ2-1; 9 bases fit TRBD2. The CDR3 consists of 15 residues. The germline V gene has CDR1 GTSNPN and CDR2 SVGIG (reference sequence). The V gene end was trimmed by 1 base and the J gene end by 5 bases; junction bases not matched to a gene: 6. The CDR3 nucleotides are TGTGCCTGGAGTGCATCCCGGACTAGCGACAATGAGCAGTTCTTC. It yields the protein CAWSASRTSDNEQFF. The complete variable domain, with remaining parts taken from reference TRBV30 and TRBJ2-1, reads SQTIHQWPATLVQPVGSPLSLECTVEGTSNPNLYWYRQAAGRGLQLLFYSVGIGQISSEVPQNLSASRPQDRQFILSSKKLLLSDSGFYLCAWSASRTSDNEQFFGPGTRLTVL.